This TCR beta chain was obtained from a study of T cell responses to AZD1222 COVID-19 vaccine. Study context: Researchers grouped second doses given at about 4 or about 12 weeks into one pool. Broader study findings: Across spike, vaccine-associated CD4 TCRs were found, dominant at 160-218 and 743-854. The donor group comprised mostly white British people and more females; the analysis possibly underestimated clonal diversity.

Trimming removed 2 bases at V and 7 bases at J, with 8 bases between. Germline CDR1 and CDR2: KGHSY and FQNENV. This CDR3 is 13 amino acids long. Regarding this clone: Its antigen is unidentified.

The table came from immunoSEQ multiplex PCR; TCRdb's copy has only in-frame clones and leaves some out. The sample lists about 170,000 clones, 80% to 95% seen once, with about 4% in the top ten. This receptor was identified in an adult in good health. The sample here was peripheral blood, taken on day 0 of AZD1222 vaccination. The chain couples TRBV16 to TRBJ1-4; D is unresolved. CDR3: CASSQGIGEKLFF. The CDR3 nucleotides are TGTGCCAGCAGCCAAGGGATTGGTGAAAAACTGTTTTTT.